This T cell receptor (beta chain) originates from a study of human T cells and chemical hapten exposure. At the level of the study: Upper-back patches of 0.01% DPC were read at 6 days.

What the library attached to individual cDNA molecules were unique molecular identifiers. Methods used by the authors: Per-sample TCR counts ranged from roughly 23,224 to 750,000, median approximately 98,000. TCRdb analysed the RACE reads with MiXCR anew, one entry per CDR3 protein. TCRdb's processing, not the study's, gives the V and J calls here. The sample consists of about 84,000 distinct CDR3 sequences, under 11% of them appearing once. The CDR3 is made up of 13 amino acids. Germline V CDR1 and CDR2: SGHVS, FQNEAQ. V was trimmed by 1 base and J by 3 bases, leaving 7 bases between them. This sample's time point: patch test 2, 6 weeks after DPC sensitization. Treatment: therapeutic diphenylcyclopropenone sensitization with weekly scalp DPC.

V usage is TRBV7-8 and J usage is TRBJ2-7; D ambiguous. This clonotype was sampled from a woman between 45 and 65 years old with alopecia areata. Some clones in this sample may be carry-over from other donors' samples. The sample was whole blood, taken in connection with sensitization to the hapten diphenylcyclopropenone (DPC). This CDR3 is CASSLERHYEQYF. As DNA, the CDR3 is TGTGCCAGCAGCTTAGAACGCCACTACGAGCAGTACTTC.